These 8 T cell receptor beta chains came from one sample sequenced in a study of blood T cell repertoires in COVID-19. The assay was immunoSEQ multiplex PCR, and TCRdb's table has in-frame clones only and misses some. The sample holds approximately 310,000 clones, 85% seen once. The specimen sequenced was PBMCs or T cells enriched from blood (not recorded which). These receptors originate from a woman in her thirties who had been exposed to COVID-19.

The chain recombines TRBV7-9 with TRBJ2-5; D is uncertain. The CDR3 has 14 residues. V dropped 1 base and J dropped 5 bases, with 11 bases sitting between them. The germline V gene has CDR1 SEHNR and CDR2 FQNEAQ (reference sequence). The CDR3 region has the DNA TGTGCCAGCAGCTTAGTTTCAACGGAGGAGACCCAGTACTTC. This codes for CASSLVSTEETQYF.

The chain employs TRBV5-1 and TRBJ1-4; the match to TRBD1 covers 9 bases. The CDR3 covers 20 residues. CDR1 and CDR2 (germline): SGHRS, YFSETQ. Losses at the gene ends were 2 bases for V and 0 bases for J; bases not matched to a gene: 14. Here the CDR3 DNA reads TGCGCCAGCAGCTTAACCTGGGACAGGGCCCTTGCCGCAACTAATGAAAAACTGTTTTTT. It codes for CASSLTWDRALAATNEKLFF. Complete variable domain (other parts from reference TRBV5-1 and TRBJ1-4): KAGVTQTPRYLIKTRGQQVTLSCSPISGHRSVSWYQQTPGQGLQFLFEYFSETQRNKGNFPGRFSGRQFSNSRSEMNVSTLELGDSALYLCASSLTWDRALAATNEKLFFGSGTQLSVL.

The V gene is TRBV5-4, the J gene TRBJ2-1; 9 bases align to TRBD2. Germline assignment: CDR1 SGHNT and CDR2 YYREEE (reference sequence). The CDR3 spans 16 residues. J was trimmed by 2 bases and V by 4 bases; bases with no gene match: 7. The chain's CDR3 is CASSGRLAATYNEQFF. DNA for the CDR3: TGTGCCAGCAGCGGGAGACTAGCGGCTACCTACAATGAGCAGTTCTTC.

The chain couples TRBV28 to TRBJ2-7, with 11 bases lining up with TRBD2. V was pared by 3 bases and J by 5 bases, with 9 bases of the junction left unmatched. The CDR3 is made up of 16 amino acids. Germline lookup yields CDR1 MDHEN and CDR2 SYDVKM. The CDR3 sequence: CASSFPKTSGIDEQYF. For the CDR3, the DNA is TGTGCCAGCAGTTTCCCCAAGACTAGCGGGATCGACGAGCAGTACTTC.

In nucleotides, the CDR3 is TGCGCCAGCAGCCGGGACAGGGGTGACGAGCAGTACTTC. It translates to CASSRDRGDEQYF. The rearrangement uses TRBV5-1 and TRBJ2-7; 10 bases are a match to TRBD1. Germline V gene lookup returns CDR1 SGHRS and CDR2 YFSETQ. The CDR3 spans 13 residues. Trimming removed 4 bases from V and 5 bases from J; junction bases left unmatched: 3.

The chain combines TRBV9 with TRBJ2-5; D gene uncertain. The CDR3 is 14 amino acids. Deletions cut 2 bases from V and 0 bases from J, with 8 bases between. CDR1 SGDLS and CDR2 YYNGEE come from the germline V gene. Written as DNA, the CDR3 is TGTGCCAGCAGCGTGGAGTTTTACCAAGAGACCCAGTACTTC. Protein: CASSVEFYQETQYF.

Worth noting for this clone: Other DNA variants within this sample encode the same CDR3. The genes are TRBV19 and TRBJ1-1, with D possibly TRBD1 on 5 matching bases. CDR1 and CDR2 (germline): LNHDA, SQIVND (reference sequence). The length of the CDR3 is 13 residues. The V end was cut by 2 bases, the J end by 2 bases, with 6 bases between. The CDR3 sequence is CASSIQGNTEAFF. Here the CDR3 DNA reads TGTGCCAGTAGTATACAGGGAAACACTGAAGCTTTCTTT.

The chain combines TRBV28 with TRBJ2-5; 7 bases map to TRBD2. Germline V gives CDR1 MDHEN, CDR2 SYDVKM. With V trimmed by 4 bases and J by 1 base, 18 bases remained unmatched. The CDR3 runs to 19 residues. The CDR3 is CASSSPPLLAISSQETQYF. For the CDR3, the DNA is TGTGCCAGCAGTTCTCCCCCCTTACTAGCGATTTCTAGCCAAGAGACCCAGTACTTC.